This T cell receptor (beta chain) was sequenced for a study of identical twins. One entry per CDR3 protein results from TCRdb running MiXCR on the 5' RACE reads. The data hold hundreds of thousands of distinct CDR3 sequences, with over 20% observed a single time. This clonotype was seen a few times. The germline V gene has CDR1 SGHVS and CDR2 FQNEAQ. The CDR3 sequence is 17 residues long. Between the trimmed V and J ends, which lost 4 bases and 3 bases, there was a span of 18 bases. This sample also appeared in a second study, on T cells expressing NK-cell markers.

Source material: PBMCs. The receptor's source is a woman aged 18-29 years in good health. The chain recombines TRBV7-8 with TRBJ2-2; TRBD2 is a possible D gene (6 bases). The CDR3, as DNA: TGTGCCAGCAGCTCGCCGATCGGGGGATACGACACCGGGGAGCTGTTTTTT. The encoded protein is CASSSPIGGYDTGELFF. Variable domain in full (rest from reference TRBV7-8 and TRBJ2-2): GAGVSQSPRYKVAKRGQDVALRCDPISGHVSLFWYQQALGQGPEFLTYFQNEAQLDKSGLPSDRFFAERPEGSVSTLKIQRTQQEDSAVYLCASSSPIGGYDTGELFFGEGSRLTVL.